This passage covers 22 T cell receptor beta chains from one sample sequenced in a study of T cells in Graves' hyperthyroidism and ophthalmopathy. RNA transcripts provided the source from which TCR beta CDR3 regions were amplified. A set of HTBI primers served as the primers for a first-round RT-PCR of the TCR CDR3. TCRdb processed the multiplex PCR reads anew with MiXCR; each CDR3 protein has one entry. The sample lists roughly 550,000 distinct CDR3 sequences, 15% to 20% occurring once. Input material: blood. These receptors were collected from a woman in her thirties with Graves' ophthalmopathy.

This clonotype has only a few counts. This chain links TRBV5-4 with TRBJ2-3; TRBD1 is a possible D gene (6 bases). The CDR3 covers 16 residues. CDR1 is SGHNT and CDR2 is YYREEE in the germline V gene (reference sequence). The V end was cut by 4 bases, the J end by 0 bases, with 15 bases between. CDR3: CASSPAGVPSTDTQYF. The DNA for the CDR3 is TGTGCCAGCAGCCCAGCAGGGGTCCCTAGCACAGATACGCAGTATTTT.

There are a few counts of this clonotype. J is TRBJ2-5 and V is TRBV7-8; 12 bases line up with TRBD1. Germline V CDR1 and CDR2: SGHVS, FQNEAQ. V gave up 4 bases and J gave up 5 bases; unmatched junction bases: 14. There are 18 residues in the CDR3. CDR3 loop: CASSSLRPGQGALETQYF. DNA of the CDR3: TGTGCCAGCAGCTCGCTCCGCCCGGGACAGGGGGCATTGGAGACCCAGTACTTC. The variable domain in full, with the rest retrieved from reference TRBV7-8 and TRBJ2-5, is GAGVSQSPRYKVAKRGQDVALRCDPISGHVSLFWYQQALGQGPEFLTYFQNEAQLDKSGLPSDRFFAERPEGSVSTLKIQRTQQEDSAVYLCASSSLRPGQGALETQYFGPGTRLLVL.

This clonotype was observed at least ten times. This chain uses TRBV5-1 with TRBJ1-5, with D unclear. V was shortened by 0 bases and J by 6 bases, with 7 bases between the two germline ends. The germline V gene encodes CDR1 SGHRS and CDR2 YFSETQ. The CDR3 is 13 residues long. The CDR3 here is CASSLAWGQPQHF. In nucleotides, the CDR3 is TGCGCCAGCAGCTTGGCCTGGGGTCAGCCCCAGCATTTT.

Only a few counts were recorded for this clonotype. This chain links TRBV2 with TRBJ2-6, with 8 bases that match TRBD1. V shed 6 bases and J 11 bases; nucleotides not matched to a gene: 9. The CDR3 extends over 14 amino acids. The germline CDR1 and CDR2 sequences are SNHLY and FYNNEI. The CDR3 reads CASSPGTGWYVLTF. CDR3 sequence (DNA): TGTGCCAGCAGCCCCGGGACAGGTTGGTACGTCCTGACTTTC.

The CDR3 sequence is CASSEGTGGHNEQFF. The CDR3 DNA follows: TGTGCCAGCAGTGAAGGGACAGGGGGACACAATGAGCAGTTCTTC. V and J are TRBV2 and TRBJ2-1; 10 nucleotides match TRBD1. Per germline, CDR1 SNHLY and CDR2 FYNNEI. This CDR3 has 15 amino acids. V lost 1 base, J lost 5 bases, and 2 bases stayed unmatched.

The chain combines TRBV9 with TRBJ1-2; D unresolved. CDR3 length: 15 residues. The V gene's germline CDR1 is SGDLS and CDR2 YYNGEE. Between the trimmed V and J ends, which lost 2 bases and 7 bases, there was a span of 18 bases. As DNA, the CDR3 is TGTGCCAGCAGCGTCGCCGAAGGATCCCGGGGTGGCTACACCTTC. It encodes CASSVAEGSRGGYTF.

The gene calls are TRBV6-1 and TRBJ2-2; TRBD2 aligns across 10 bases. Germline CDR1 MNHNS, CDR2 SASEGT. Losses at the gene ends were 6 bases for V and 2 bases for J; bases not matched to a gene: 6. This CDR3 is 16 amino acids long. The CDR3 DNA reads as TGTGCCAGCAGCGAACTACTAGCGGGAAACACCGGGGAGCTGTTTTTT. Protein: CASSELLAGNTGELFF.

This clonotype was observed at least ten times. This chain joins TRBV11-2 and TRBJ1-1, with 11 bases that match TRBD1. With 5 bases clipped from V and 6 bases from J, the junction kept 11 bases outside the gene matches. CDR1 is SGHAT, CDR2 FQNNGV, per germline. The CDR3 has 16 amino acids. CDR3 coding DNA: TGTGCCAGCAGCCGATTAAGGGACAGGGGGAGAGCTGAAGCTTTCTTT. Translated: CASSRLRDRGRAEAFF. The whole variable domain, filled in from reference TRBV11-2 and TRBJ1-1, reads EAGVAQSPRYKIIEKRQSVAFWCNPISGHATLYWYQQILGQGPKLLIQFQNNGVVDDSQLPKDRFSAERLKGVDSTLKIQPAKLEDSAVYLCASSRLRDRGRAEAFFGQGTRLTVV.

This clonotype was detected ten times or more. This chain joins TRBV7-8 and TRBJ2-7; D perhaps matches TRBD2 (6 bases). CDR3 length: 14 amino acids. V lost 5 bases and J lost 4, with 15 bases in between. CDR1 and CDR2 (germline): SGHVS, FQNEAQ. The CDR3 DNA reads as TGTGCCAGCAGCACGGGACTGGACTTATACGAGCAGTACTTC. Protein product: CASSTGLDLYEQYF. The complete variable domain, with remaining parts taken from reference TRBV7-8 and TRBJ2-7, reads GAGVSQSPRYKVAKRGQDVALRCDPISGHVSLFWYQQALGQGPEFLTYFQNEAQLDKSGLPSDRFFAERPEGSVSTLKIQRTQQEDSAVYLCASSTGLDLYEQYFGPGTRLTVT.

This chain connects TRBV28 to TRBJ1-2; 9 bases line up with TRBD1. The length of the CDR3 is 13 residues. Germline values: CDR1 MDHEN, CDR2 SYDVKM. V gave up 4 bases and J gave up 12 bases; unmatched junction bases: 9. The CDR3 nucleotides read TGTGCCAGCAGTTACCGGGACAGGGTGATAAACACCTTC. Residues: CASSYRDRVINTF.

Comment on this clonotype: Since a much larger clone is just one base distant, this may be a read error. V gene TRBV28 combines with J gene TRBJ2-7, with D maybe TRBD2 (6 bases). The CDR3 is 17 residues long. V gave up 2 bases and J gave up 2 bases, with 19 bases separating them. Germline-derived CDR1 and CDR2 are MDHEN and SYDVKM. CDR3 DNA: TGTGCCAGCAGTTTAGATTTACGGTGGGAGGCCACCTACGAGCAGTACTTC. Amino acid sequence: CASSLDLRWEATYEQYF. Full variable domain (rest looked up from reference TRBV28 and TRBJ2-7): DVKVTQSSRYLVKRTGEKVFLECVQDMDHENMFWYRQDPGLGLRLIYFSYDVKMKEKGDIPEGYSVSREKKERFSLILESASTNQTSMYLCASSLDLRWEATYEQYFGPGTRLTVT.

The chain's CDR3 is CASSEGDGSYEQYF. Here the CDR3 DNA reads TGTGCCAGCAGTGAGGGGGACGGCTCCTACGAGCAGTACTTC. This chain joins TRBV2 and TRBJ2-7; D may be TRBD1 or TRBD2 (5 bases each). V gave up 3 bases and J gave up 0 bases, with 9 bases separating them. Germline loops: CDR1 SNHLY, CDR2 FYNNEI. The CDR3 length is 14 residues.

This clonotype was seen a few times. The chain joins TRBV11-3 to TRBJ2-7; D gene ambiguous. This CDR3 comprises 13 residues. In germline, CDR1 is SGHNT, CDR2 YENEEA. The V and J ends lost 5 bases and 6 bases respectively, with 14 bases between them. This CDR3 is CASSPGQDAEQYF. The CDR3 bases are TGTGCCAGCAGCCCCGGGCAGGACGCCGAGCAGTACTTC. Together with reference TRBV11-3 and TRBJ2-7, the CDR3 gives the full variable domain: EAGVVQSPRYKIIEKKQPVAFWCNPISGHNTLYWYLQNLGQGPELLIRYENEEAVDDSQLPKDRFSAERLKGVDSTLKIQPAELGDSAVYLCASSPGQDAEQYFGPGTRLTVT.

This sequence joins TRBV6-1 and TRBJ1-2; 9 nucleotides align to TRBD1. The CDR3 has 13 residues. V lost 5 bases and J lost 7; bases outside the gene matches: 5. Per the germline V gene, CDR1 is MNHNS and CDR2 is SASEGT. The CDR3 region has the DNA TGTGCCAGCAGTATACAGGGGGCAAGTGGCTACACCTTC. Translating gives CASSIQGASGYTF.

This clonotype was seen ten or more times. The rearrangement links TRBV6-1 to TRBJ1-5; a possible D gene is TRBD1 (6 bases). The CDR3 contains 16 residues. Germline V gives CDR1 MNHNS, CDR2 SASEGT. V lost 8 bases to trimming and J lost 0 bases, with 17 bases between them. As DNA, the CDR3 is TGTGCCAGCGTCATATTACAGGGATATAGCAATCAGCCCCAGCATTTT. This codes for CASVILQGYSNQPQHF.

The rearrangement joins TRBV27 to TRBJ1-3, with D tentatively TRBD1 (6 bases). CDR3 size: 14 residues. The germline V gene has CDR1 MNHEY and CDR2 SMNVEV (reference sequence). V was trimmed by 8 bases and J by 0 bases, leaving 11 bases between them. CDR3 nucleotides: TGTGCCAGCGCTTCGACAGGCTCTGGAAACACCATATATTTT. This encodes CASASTGSGNTIYF.

In its sample, this clonotype was seen many times. The chain combines TRBV12-3 or TRBV12-4 with TRBJ2-1; no reliable D call. Deletions cut 6 bases from V and 0 bases from J, with 12 bases between. The CDR3 extends over 15 amino acids. The CDR3 sequence is CASRPRASSYNEQFF. CDR3 sequence (DNA): TGTGCCAGCAGACCCCGAGCCAGCTCCTACAATGAGCAGTTCTTC.

This clonotype showed up just a few times. This rearrangement joins TRBV20-1 to TRBJ2-1; 7 nucleotides align to TRBD2. CDR1 is DFQATT, CDR2 SNEGSKA, per germline (reference sequence). The CDR3 has 12 residues. The V gene end was trimmed by 3 bases and the J gene end by 13 bases; junction bases not matched to a gene: 9. The CDR3 DNA is TGCAGTGCTAGGGGGGGGAGGGCCGATCAGTTCTTC. Its protein product is CSARGGRADQFF.

This clonotype was counted ten times or more. V is TRBV3-1 and J is TRBJ2-5, with TRBD2 matching 9 bases. The CDR3 totals 16 residues. Trimming removed 4 bases from V and 3 bases from J; junction bases left unmatched: 9. The germline CDR1 and CDR2 sequences are LGHDT and YNNKEL (reference sequence). This CDR3 is CASSPLAGRGEETQYF. The CDR3 coding sequence is TGTGCCAGCAGCCCCCTAGCGGGAAGGGGGGAAGAGACCCAGTACTTC.

The chain links TRBV5-4 to TRBJ2-3; the D is unclear. CDR1 is SGHNT, CDR2 YYREEE, per germline (reference sequence). This CDR3 contains 15 residues. Trimming removed 2 bases at V and 4 bases at J, with 14 bases between. The CDR3 coding sequence is TGTGCCAGCAGCTTAAGAGAAACGTCCGCAGATACGCAGTATTTT. It codes for CASSLRETSADTQYF. Looking up the rest from reference TRBV5-4 and TRBJ2-3 gives the full variable domain: ETGVTQSPTHLIKTRGQQVTLRCSSQSGHNTVSWYQQALGQGPQFIFQYYREEENGRGNFPPRFSGLQFPNYSSELNVNALELDDSALYLCASSLRETSADTQYFGPGTRLTVL.

This chain uses TRBV6-2 or TRBV6-3 with TRBJ2-7; D gene unclear. The V gene lost 2 bases and the J gene lost 5 bases, with 10 bases spanning the gap. CDR3 length: 13 residues. Germline CDR1 reads MNHEY; CDR2 reads SVGEGT. CDR3 sequence (DNA): TGTGCCAGCAGTTACGGGCCAGAAGACGAGCAGTACTTC. Translation: CASSYGPEDEQYF.

V and J are TRBV6-1 and TRBJ2-1; 8 bases are shared with TRBD2. Germline V CDR1 and CDR2: MNHNS, SASEGT. This CDR3 has 14 residues. After removal of 7 bases from V and 10 bases from J, the junction contained 12 bases not matched to a gene. The CDR3 nucleotides read TGTGCCAGCAAAAGGAGTAGCGGGATAGACGAGCAGTTCTTC. It translates to CASKRSSGIDEQFF.